These 28 T cell receptor beta chains were all obtained from the same sample, sequenced in a study of T-cell reconstitution after alpha-beta-depleted transplantation in children. Molecular barcoding with unique molecular identifiers was used for the TCRbeta library. From the PCR reads, TCRdb called clonotypes with MiXCR, one entry per CDR3 protein. The table has approximately 500,000 distinct CDR3 sequences, 25% to 30% seen once. The input for sequencing was PBMCs, taken before TCRalphabeta/CD19-depleted stem cell transplant. The receptors derive from a boy under two years old with Wiskott-Aldrich syndrome, due to receive a stem cell transplant.

In its sample, this clonotype was seen a few times. V gene TRBV5-6 combines with J gene TRBJ2-1; 7 bases are shared with TRBD1. The CDR3 has 14 amino acids. Trimming cost V 3 bases and J 5 bases; bases outside gene matches: 5. Germline V gene lookup returns CDR1 SGHDT and CDR2 YYEEEE. Here the CDR3 DNA reads TGTGCCAGCAGCTGGCAGGGGGTTAACAATGAGCAGTTCTTC. Its translation: CASSWQGVNNEQFF. Using reference TRBV5-6 and TRBJ2-1 for the parts outside the CDR3, the full variable domain is DAGVTQSPTHLIKTRGQQVTLRCSPKSGHDTVSWYQQALGQGPQFIFQYYEEEERQRGNFPDRFSGHQFPNYSSELNVNALLLGDSALYLCASSWQGVNNEQFFGPGTRLTVL.

The chain links TRBV5-1 to TRBJ2-2, with TRBD1 matching over 10 bases. V trimming: 4 bases; J trimming: 3 bases; junction bases outside the gene matches: 3. Germline assignment: CDR1 SGHRS and CDR2 YFSETQ. The CDR3 sequence is 15 residues long. For the CDR3, the DNA is TGCGCCAGCAGCGGCGGACAGGGGGACACCGGGGAGCTGTTTTTT. This encodes CASSGGQGDTGELFF.

The chain is built from TRBV9 and TRBJ1-4; 7 nucleotides align to TRBD1. J was trimmed by 11 bases and V by 3 bases; bases with no gene match: 7. Germline values: CDR1 SGDLS, CDR2 YYNGEE. The CDR3 contains 13 residues. As DNA, the CDR3 is TGTGCCAGCAGCGATTCGACAGGGCGGAAACTGTTTTTT. Protein product: CASSDSTGRKLFF.

This chain connects TRBV29-1 to TRBJ2-1; tentatively, D is TRBD2 (6 bases). Germline lookup yields CDR1 SQVTM and CDR2 ANQGSEA. The CDR3 runs 17 residues. The V end was cut by 4 bases, the J end by 6 bases, with 25 bases between. The CDR3 sequence: CSVGGGNGIGLRNEQFF. The CDR3 region has the DNA TGCAGCGTTGGTGGGGGGAATGGGATAGGATTGCGCAATGAGCAGTTCTTC.

This chain joins TRBV7-9 and TRBJ2-3, with 8 bases that match TRBD1. Germline values: CDR1 SEHNR, CDR2 FQNEAQ (reference sequence). The junction had 7 bases not matched to a gene; V was cut back by 4 bases and J by 4 bases. CDR3 length equals 15 residues. The DNA for the CDR3 is TGTGCCAGCAGCTCAAACGACAGGGGAGCAGATACGCAGTATTTT. Its translation: CASSSNDRGADTQYF.

This clonotype has a handful of counts. V is TRBV28 and J is TRBJ2-2; D may be TRBD1 or TRBD2 (5 bases each). This CDR3 contains 14 residues. Deletions cut 1 base from V and 3 bases from J, with 6 bases between. CDR1 is MDHEN and CDR2 is SYDVKM in the germline V gene. The CDR3 DNA follows: TGTGCCAGCAGTTTATTGGGGGACACCGGGGAGCTGTTTTTT. Translated, it gives CASSLLGDTGELFF.

This clonotype has more than one count but fewer than ten. The J gene is TRBJ2-2, the V gene TRBV15, with unresolved D. Deletions cut 6 bases from V and 3 bases from J, with 8 bases between. Germline CDR1 LNHNV, CDR2 YYDKDF (reference sequence). The CDR3 sequence is 13 residues long. Written as DNA, the CDR3 is TGTGCCACCAGTCCGGGTTACACCGGGGAGCTGTTTTTT. It encodes CATSPGYTGELFF.

The rearrangement uses TRBV5-6 and TRBJ2-1, with 10 positions matching TRBD2. This CDR3 is built from 17 residues. V trimming: 2 bases; J trimming: 10 bases; junction bases outside the gene matches: 15. Per germline, CDR1 SGHDT and CDR2 YYEEEE. The CDR3 region has the DNA TGTGCCAGCAGCTTACGTCTGAGCGGGAGGGTCCTCGGAGAGCAGTTCTTC. It encodes CASSLRLSGRVLGEQFF. Based on the CDR3 plus reference TRBV5-6 and TRBJ2-1, the full variable domain is DAGVTQSPTHLIKTRGQQVTLRCSPKSGHDTVSWYQQALGQGPQFIFQYYEEEERQRGNFPDRFSGHQFPNYSSELNVNALLLGDSALYLCASSLRLSGRVLGEQFFGPGTRLTVL.

This clonotype came up a few times. This sequence joins TRBV12-3 or TRBV12-4 and TRBJ1-5; 7 nucleotides agree with TRBD1. The CDR3 runs 17 residues. Trimming at V came to 5 bases and at J to 6 bases, leaving 16 bases not matched to a gene. The CDR3 DNA follows: TGTGCCAGCAGTCCGGGACAGATAAAGGTGGGGGGTCAGCCCCAGCATTTT. As protein: CASSPGQIKVGGQPQHF.

The V gene is TRBV5-1, the J gene TRBJ2-7; no reliable D call. Germline V CDR1 and CDR2: SGHRS, YFSETQ. The CDR3 has 14 residues. The germline V and J ends were trimmed by 0 bases and 6 bases, with 13 bases remaining between them. The CDR3 DNA reads as TGCGCCAGCAGCTTGGCAGTTTCCACCTGCGAGCAGTACTTC. This translates into CASSLAVSTCEQYF.

This chain joins TRBV5-1 and TRBJ2-3; 11 bases fit TRBD2. The CDR3 runs to 16 residues. Trimming at V came to 0 bases and at J to 1 base, leaving 1 base not matched to a gene. Germline V lookup: CDR1 SGHRS, CDR2 YFSETQ. This chain's CDR3 is CASSLGSGRGTDTQYF. In DNA, the CDR3 is TGCGCCAGCAGCTTGGGTAGCGGGAGGGGCACAGATACGCAGTATTTT. The whole variable domain, filled in from reference TRBV5-1 and TRBJ2-3, reads KAGVTQTPRYLIKTRGQQVTLSCSPISGHRSVSWYQQTPGQGLQFLFEYFSETQRNKGNFPGRFSGRQFSNSRSEMNVSTLELGDSALYLCASSLGSGRGTDTQYFGPGTRLTVL.

This clonotype was counted only a few times. The V and J genes are TRBV7-8 and TRBJ2-7; 7 bases line up with TRBD2. Germline CDR1 SGHVS, CDR2 FQNEAQ. The length of the CDR3 is 17 residues. V was clipped by 1 base and J by 2 bases; unmatched bases: 11. CDR3 protein: CASSLGRLAVRAYEQYF. DNA of the CDR3: TGTGCCAGCAGCTTAGGTCGCCTAGCGGTTAGAGCCTACGAGCAGTACTTC.

This clonotype was seen more than once but under ten times. V usage is TRBV5-1 and J usage is TRBJ2-2, with D possibly TRBD2 on 6 matching bases. Germline V CDR1 and CDR2: SGHRS, YFSETQ. This CDR3 comprises 13 residues. Trimming took off 4 bases at V and 6 bases at J, with 10 bases between the two ends. The CDR3: CASSARLAGELFF. DNA for the CDR3: TGCGCCAGCAGCGCCAGACTAGCCGGGGAGCTGTTTTTT.

V and J are TRBV5-1 and TRBJ2-3; D might be TRBD2 (6 bases). This CDR3 region has 16 residues. Germline values: CDR1 SGHRS, CDR2 YFSETQ. Trimming pared 4 bases from V and 1 base from J, leaving 16 bases between. The CDR3: CASSLARRGGTDTQYF. CDR3 DNA sequence: TGCGCCAGCAGCCTTGCTCGGCGGGGCGGCACAGATACGCAGTATTTT.

The chain uses TRBV24-1 and TRBJ2-1; 7 bases are a match to TRBD2. Unmatched junction bases numbered 7, after V lost 5 bases and J lost 4 bases. Germline loops: CDR1 KGHDR, CDR2 SFDVKD. The CDR3 length is 15 residues. For the CDR3, the DNA is TGTGCCACCAGTGCACCCAGCGGGATGTACAATGAGCAGTTCTTC. Translating it yields CATSAPSGMYNEQFF.

This chain uses TRBV5-1 with TRBJ2-1; perhaps TRBD2 as D (5 bases). From germline, CDR1 is SGHRS and CDR2 YFSETQ. V lost 7 bases to trimming and J lost 2 bases, with 16 bases between them. CDR3 length: 15 residues. The CDR3 region is CASARSGLPYNEQFF. CDR3 sequence (DNA): TGCGCCAGCGCCAGGAGTGGACTGCCCTACAATGAGCAGTTCTTC. Full variable domain (outside the CDR3, taken from reference TRBV5-1 and TRBJ2-1): KAGVTQTPRYLIKTRGQQVTLSCSPISGHRSVSWYQQTPGQGLQFLFEYFSETQRNKGNFPGRFSGRQFSNSRSEMNVSTLELGDSALYLCASARSGLPYNEQFFGPGTRLTVL.

V usage is TRBV7-8 and J usage is TRBJ2-1; 7 positions agree with TRBD2. V lost 7 bases and J lost 10; bases outside the gene matches: 16. Germline V gene data show CDR1 as SGHVS and CDR2 as FQNEAQ. The CDR3 has 15 amino acids. CDR3 nucleotide sequence: TGTGCCAGCAACATAAAGAACGGGAGGAAGGGGGAGCAGTTCTTC. Protein product: CASNIKNGRKGEQFF.

The V call is TRBV5-1, the J call TRBJ2-7, with TRBD1 matching over 9 bases. J lost 4 bases, V lost 1 base, and 6 bases had no gene match. The V gene's germline CDR1 is SGHRS and CDR2 YFSETQ. The CDR3 totals 15 residues. In DNA form, the CDR3 reads TGCGCCAGCAGCTTGTACGGGGACAGGGAGTACGAGCAGTACTTC. It translates to CASSLYGDREYEQYF.

This chain joins TRBV4-1 and TRBJ2-6; D could derive from TRBD1 or TRBD2 (6 bases each). In germline, CDR1 is MGHRA, CDR2 YSYEKL. Deletions cut 2 bases from V and 0 bases from J, with 17 bases between. The CDR3 consists of 19 residues. This CDR3 reads CASSQSGGTRSSGANVLTF. CDR3 DNA: TGCGCCAGCAGCCAATCAGGAGGGACACGCTCCTCTGGGGCCAACGTCCTGACTTTC.

This clonotype was observed many times. V usage is TRBV20-1 and J usage is TRBJ1-1; possible D gene TRBD1, 5 bases. The CDR3 consists of 12 residues. Per the germline V gene, CDR1 is DFQATT and CDR2 is SNEGSKA (reference sequence). Trimming shortened V by 2 bases and J by 1 base, and 5 bases separated the two germline ends. As DNA, the CDR3 is TGCAGTGCTAGAAGGGGGAACACTGAAGCTTTCTTT. Residues: CSARRGNTEAFF.

The chain couples TRBV29-1 to TRBJ2-1, with TRBD2 matching 10 bases. Trimming cost V 7 bases and J 9 bases; bases outside gene matches: 6. Germline V gene data show CDR1 as SQVTM and CDR2 as ANQGSEA. This CDR3 is built from 12 residues. The DNA for the CDR3 is TGCAGCGACCTAGCGGGAGTTGGTGAGCAGTTCTTC. Its protein is CSDLAGVGEQFF.

CDR3 nucleotide sequence: TGTGCCAGCAGCTTAGCGTTTGGGAGCTCCTACAATGAGCAGTTCTTC. It yields the protein CASSLAFGSSYNEQFF. The chain joins TRBV7-2 to TRBJ2-1, with D tentatively TRBD2 (5 bases). The CDR3 spans 16 residues. Trimming removed 0 bases at V and 0 bases at J, with 9 bases between. Germline-derived CDR1 and CDR2 are SGHTA and FQGNSA.

V usage is TRBV20-1 and J usage is TRBJ1-1, with D tentatively TRBD1 (5 bases). Germline V lookup: CDR1 DFQATT, CDR2 SNEGSKA (reference sequence). CDR3 length: 14 residues. V was clipped by 1 base and J by 0 bases, with 9 bases between them. The CDR3 DNA follows: TGCAGTGCTAGAGTGGGGCAAATGAACACTGAAGCTTTCTTT. Translating gives CSARVGQMNTEAFF.

The chain recombines TRBV3-1 with TRBJ1-1, with a weak D call TRBD1 (5 bases). Trimming left V 1 base short and J 3 bases short, with 15 bases between. The germline gives CDR1 LGHDT, CDR2 YNNKEL (reference sequence). The CDR3 extends over 16 amino acids. The CDR3: CASSQGGASGYTEAFF. In DNA form, the CDR3 reads TGTGCCAGCAGCCAAGGGGGCGCGTCGGGTTACACTGAAGCTTTCTTT. The full variable domain, with the rest looked up from reference TRBV3-1 and TRBJ1-1, is DTAVSQTPKYLVTQMGNDKSIKCEQNLGHDTMYWYKQDSKKFLKIMFSYNNKELIINETVPNRFSPKSPDKAHLNLHINSLELGDSAVYFCASSQGGASGYTEAFFGQGTRLTVV.

This chain connects TRBV12-3 or TRBV12-4 to TRBJ2-3, with D possibly being TRBD2 (5 bases). The CDR3 runs 13 residues. CDR3 DNA sequence: TGTGCGAACCGGGGAGCGGGCACAGATACGCAGTATTTT. It codes for CANRGAGTDTQYF.

The chain uses TRBV12-5 and TRBJ2-1, with D maybe TRBD2 (6 bases). Trimming cost V 3 bases and J 9 bases, with 15 bases left between them. The V gene's germline CDR1 is LGHNT and CDR2 FRNRAP. This CDR3 has 14 amino acids. CDR3 loop: CASGFSLASGEQFF. The CDR3 DNA follows: TGTGCTAGTGGTTTTTCGCTAGCGAGCGGTGAGCAGTTCTTC.

The genes are TRBV6-5 and TRBJ1-1; tentative D call: TRBD1 (6 bases). The CDR3 is 12 amino acids. V was clipped by 7 bases and J by 7 bases, with 13 bases between them. The V gene's germline CDR1 is MNHEY and CDR2 SVGAGI. The CDR3 loop is CASIKEGGEAFF. DNA for the CDR3: TGTGCCAGCATTAAGGAGGGGGGTGAAGCTTTCTTT.

This clonotype turned up a few times. The chain joins TRBV5-1 to TRBJ2-7, with TRBD1 matching over 8 bases. The germline gives CDR1 SGHRS, CDR2 YFSETQ. The CDR3 extends over 17 amino acids. V trimming: 0 bases; J trimming: 0 bases; junction bases outside the gene matches: 8. The CDR3 bases are TGCGCCAGCAGCTTGGGGCCACGGACAGGGACCTCCTACGAGCAGTACTTC. It specifies CASSLGPRTGTSYEQYF.